The next 27 T cell receptor beta chains were all read from a single sample in a study of shared clonotypes between healthy human individuals. TCRdb's copy holds only in-frame clones and misses some; the assay was immunoSEQ multiplex PCR. Among nearly 600,000 clones, around 95% were seen once, and the ten largest hold 0.1% to 0.11%. Naive CD8 cells lacked CD45RO, underwent positive selection for CCR7 and left out terminally differentiated effector memory CD45RA+ cells. The sample consisted of naive CD8+ T cells sorted from blood. These receptors came from a woman in her thirties in good health.

The chain joins TRBV29-1 to TRBJ2-7, with 7 bases identical to TRBD1. J was trimmed by 0 bases and V by 6 bases; bases with no gene match: 5. This CDR3 comprises 13 residues. The V gene's germline CDR1 is SQVTM and CDR2 ANQGSEA. The CDR3 bases are TGCAGCGTGGTAACAGGGGACTCCTACGAGCAGTACTTC. Translating it yields CSVVTGDSYEQYF.

CDR3 sequence (DNA): TGTGCCAGCAGTTTGGCGATTTCGGGCTACGAGCAGTACTTC. This translates into CASSLAISGYEQYF. V is TRBV27 and J is TRBJ2-7; D is unclear. Looked up from germline, CDR1 is MNHEY and CDR2 is SMNVEV (reference sequence). The CDR3 is 14 amino acids. The V and J ends lost 3 bases and 3 bases respectively, with 12 bases between them.

The chain recombines TRBV7-9 with TRBJ2-1, with D possibly TRBD2 on 6 matching bases. The V gene's germline CDR1 is SEHNR and CDR2 FQNEAQ (reference sequence). Trimming shortened V by 5 bases and J by 5 bases, and 19 bases separated the two germline ends. This CDR3 has 16 amino acids. The CDR3 DNA follows: TGTGCCAGCAGCCCACTGAAGGGTGGAGGGCACAATGAGCAGTTCTTC. Its translation: CASSPLKGGGHNEQFF.

The DNA for the CDR3 is TGTGCCAGCAGCCACGGGGGTAACTACGAGCAGTACTTC. This translates into CASSHGGNYEQYF. This sequence joins TRBV9 and TRBJ2-7, with D perhaps TRBD2 (6 bases). The germline V gene has CDR1 SGDLS and CDR2 YYNGEE. V was trimmed by 4 bases and J by 3 bases, leaving 11 bases between them. This CDR3 comprises 13 residues.

The V call is TRBV28, the J call TRBJ2-1, with TRBD2 matching over 7 bases. Germline lookup yields CDR1 MDHEN and CDR2 SYDVKM. V shed 4 bases, J shed 6 bases, and the junction held 0 bases outside the gene matches. The length of the CDR3 is 12 residues. The CDR3 nucleotides are TGTGCCAGCAGTTCGGGGGGCAATGAGCAGTTCTTC. Translating it yields CASSSGGNEQFF. Looking up the rest from reference TRBV28 and TRBJ2-1 gives the full variable domain: DVKVTQSSRYLVKRTGEKVFLECVQDMDHENMFWYRQDPGLGLRLIYFSYDVKMKEKGDIPEGYSVSREKKERFSLILESASTNQTSMYLCASSSGGNEQFFGPGTRLTVL.

The chain has TRBV7-9 and TRBJ1-1; 7 bases fit TRBD1. Germline V gene lookup returns CDR1 SEHNR and CDR2 FQNEAQ (reference sequence). The CDR3 runs to 11 residues. Unmatched junction bases numbered 1, after V lost 5 bases and J lost 7 bases. CDR3 loop: CASSDRDEAFF. CDR3 sequence (DNA): TGTGCCAGCAGCGACAGGGATGAAGCTTTCTTT.

This clone occurred once. This rearrangement joins TRBV11-2 to TRBJ2-7, with D possibly being TRBD2 (6 bases). CDR3 length equals 13 residues. Germline V gene data show CDR1 as SGHAT and CDR2 as FQNNGV. V lost 0 bases and J lost 7, with 10 bases in between. In DNA, the CDR3 is TGTGCCAGCAGCTTAGATCACGGGGGAGAGCAGTACTTC. Amino acids: CASSLDHGGEQYF.

This sequence joins TRBV5-6 and TRBJ2-7, with TRBD2 matching 13 bases. Germline CDR1 SGHDT, CDR2 YYEEEE. This CDR3 region has 17 residues. Germline trimming cut 3 bases from V and 6 bases from J; bases unmatched to any gene: 12. The CDR3 loop is CASSSRSTSGRRSEQYF. Here the CDR3 DNA reads TGTGCCAGCAGCTCCCGATCGACTAGCGGGAGGCGATCCGAGCAGTACTTC. Full variable domain (outside the CDR3, taken from reference TRBV5-6 and TRBJ2-7): DAGVTQSPTHLIKTRGQQVTLRCSPKSGHDTVSWYQQALGQGPQFIFQYYEEEERQRGNFPDRFSGHQFPNYSSELNVNALLLGDSALYLCASSSRSTSGRRSEQYFGPGTRLTVT.

The V and J genes are TRBV11-3 and TRBJ2-2, with TRBD2 matching 7 bases. The J segment lost 4 bases and the V segment lost 0 bases, leaving 2 bases of the junction unmatched. The CDR3 is 15 residues long. Looked up from germline, CDR1 is SGHNT and CDR2 is YENEEA. The CDR3 region is CASSLEGGATGELFF. The CDR3 bases are TGTGCCAGCAGCTTAGAGGGAGGGGCCACCGGGGAGCTGTTTTTT.

The CDR3 DNA sequence: TGTGCCAGCAGTTATTTTCTCCGGGGCGAGGGCCCCTACGAGCAGTACTTC. Amino acid sequence: CASSYFLRGEGPYEQYF. The chain employs TRBV28 and TRBJ2-7; D assignment may be TRBD1 or TRBD2 (5 bases each). Trimming left V 4 bases short and J 2 bases short, with 21 bases between. CDR3 length equals 17 residues. Germline V gives CDR1 MDHEN, CDR2 SYDVKM.

In this sample, this clone turned up once. CDR3 bases: TGTGCCAGCAGTTTACATCCCCATACAGAGGGGGTATACAATGAGCAGTTCTTC. It codes for CASSLHPHTEGVYNEQFF. The V call is TRBV27, the J call TRBJ2-1; tentative D call: TRBD1 (6 bases). This CDR3 has 18 amino acids. Germline CDR1 reads MNHEY; CDR2 reads SMNVEV (reference sequence). Between the trimmed V and J ends, which lost 2 bases and 4 bases, there was a span of 21 bases.

The chain recombines TRBV28 with TRBJ1-6; no reliable D call. CDR3 length: 15 residues. Germline V gene data show CDR1 as MDHEN and CDR2 as SYDVKM. Trimming removed 3 bases from V and 0 bases from J, with 6 bases in between. The CDR3 DNA follows: TGTGCCAGCAGTTTCCAGAGCTCCTATAATTCACCCCTCCACTTT. Protein sequence: CASSFQSSYNSPLHF.

The genes are TRBV11-2 and TRBJ1-1; a possible D gene is TRBD1 (5 bases). V was pared by 1 base and J by 7 bases, with 13 bases between. Germline V gene sequence: CDR1 SGHAT, CDR2 FQNNGV. This CDR3 has 14 amino acids. Here the CDR3 reads CASSLGTGGFEAFF. CDR3 bases: TGTGCCAGCAGCTTAGGCACCGGGGGATTTGAAGCTTTCTTT.

CDR3 sequence (DNA): TGTGCCAGCAGGATATGGGACGCCACCTACGAGCAGTACTTC. The encoded protein is CASRIWDATYEQYF. The V gene is TRBV5-6, the J gene TRBJ2-7, with D tentatively TRBD1 or TRBD2 (5 bases each). There are 14 residues in the CDR3. Germline CDR1 SGHDT, CDR2 YYEEEE. V was shortened by 5 bases and J by 2 bases, with 14 bases between the two germline ends. Supplemented by reference TRBV5-6 and TRBJ2-7, the full variable domain reads DAGVTQSPTHLIKTRGQQVTLRCSPKSGHDTVSWYQQALGQGPQFIFQYYEEEERQRGNFPDRFSGHQFPNYSSELNVNALLLGDSALYLCASRIWDATYEQYFGPGTRLTVT.

This sequence joins TRBV10-3 and TRBJ2-7, with 10 bases matching TRBD1. The V and J ends lost 4 bases and 9 bases, in that order; junction bases with no gene match: 9. The V gene's germline CDR1 is ENHRY and CDR2 SYGVKD. This CDR3 has 14 residues. CDR3 amino acids: CAISASGTGEVQYF. The CDR3 nucleotides are TGTGCCATCAGTGCTTCCGGGACAGGGGAGGTGCAGTACTTC.

The V and J genes are TRBV21-1 and TRBJ2-7; the table calls TRBD2, which could not be checked here. TRBV21-1 is termed a pseudogene. The CDR3 totals 18 residues. The CDR3 here is CASSKGGRRKPRRWEQYF. In nucleotides, the CDR3 is TGTGCCAGCAGCAAAGGCGGTCGGCGGAAGCCCCGGCGGTGGGAGCAGTACTTC.

Of note for this clone: This sample also contains other DNA sequences that code for the same CDR3. The chain recombines TRBV29-1 with TRBJ1-1, with 7 bases fitting TRBD1. The CDR3 spans 16 residues. CDR1 is SQVTM, CDR2 ANQGSEA, per germline. V lost 3 bases, J lost 6 bases, and 16 bases stayed unmatched. The CDR3: CSVDPGGDRVWAEAFF. The CDR3 coding sequence is TGCAGCGTTGACCCGGGGGGAGACAGGGTATGGGCTGAAGCTTTCTTT.

J is TRBJ2-7 and V is TRBV10-3; D might be TRBD2 (6 bases). Trimming removed 6 bases at V and 4 bases at J, with 25 bases between. Germline V CDR1 and CDR2: ENHRY, SYGVKD. This CDR3 has 17 residues. The DNA for the CDR3 is TGTGCCATCAGCCCCACAGGAGGGGCGGGACGCTCTTACGAGCAGTACTTC. Its protein is CAISPTGGAGRSYEQYF.

The rearrangement uses TRBV4-1 and TRBJ2-5, with 10 bases lining up with TRBD1. V lost 0 bases, J lost 4 bases, and 8 bases stayed unmatched. The CDR3 consists of 17 residues. In germline, CDR1 is MGHRA, CDR2 YSYEKL. In DNA, the CDR3 is TGCGCCAGCAGCCAAGATCTTGAGACAGGGGGCACAGAGACCCAGTACTTC. Its protein is CASSQDLETGGTETQYF.

Of note for this clone: The sample has other DNA sequences that encode this CDR3 too. V usage is TRBV9 and J usage is TRBJ2-1; no clear D gene. CDR1 and CDR2 from the germline V gene are SGDLS and YYNGEE. The V gene lost 2 bases and the J gene lost 7 bases, with 4 bases spanning the gap. There are 11 residues in the CDR3. CDR3 bases: TGTGCCAGCAGCGTCTCAAATGAGCAGTTCTTC. Protein: CASSVSNEQFF.

This clone was seen a single time. CDR3 bases: TGTGCCAGCAGCTTAATACCCACCTACGAGCAGTACTTC. It yields the protein CASSLIPTYEQYF. The V gene is TRBV7-2, the J gene TRBJ2-7, with unresolved D. Germline assignment: CDR1 SGHTA and CDR2 FQGNSA. The CDR3 has 13 residues. The ends were cut back, 2 bases at V and 2 bases at J, with 7 bases in the middle.

The rearrangement uses TRBV28 and TRBJ2-5; TRBD1 matches at 9 bases. The CDR3 spans 14 residues. The germline CDR1 and CDR2 sequences are MDHEN and SYDVKM. J lost 8 bases, V lost 4 bases, and 8 bases had no gene match. In nucleotides, the CDR3 is TGTGCCAGCAGTTCCGGACAGGGGTATGGTACCCAGTACTTC. Its translation is CASSSGQGYGTQYF.

Worth noting for this clone: Other DNA sequences from this sample encode an identical CDR3 as well. The V call is TRBV4-1, the J call TRBJ2-1; D gene unclear. The CDR3 is made up of 13 amino acids. From germline, CDR1 is MGHRA and CDR2 YSYEKL. V lost 1 base to trimming and J lost 3 bases, with 4 bases between them. CDR3 residues: CASSQVGYNEQFF. CDR3 nucleotides: TGCGCCAGCAGCCAAGTGGGCTACAATGAGCAGTTCTTC.

The rearrangement joins TRBV4-1 to TRBJ2-1; D is perhaps TRBD1 or TRBD2 (5 bases each). The germline V gene has CDR1 MGHRA and CDR2 YSYEKL. The germline V and J ends were trimmed by 0 bases and 7 bases, with 25 bases remaining between them. The CDR3 contains 19 residues. The CDR3, as DNA: TGCGCCAGCAGCCAAGACGATACGGGACCACGTATTTTCGCGAATGAGCAGTTCTTC. This translates into CASSQDDTGPRIFANEQFF.

The J gene is TRBJ1-1, the V gene TRBV6-1, with D possibly being TRBD1 (6 bases). The CDR3 has 17 amino acids. The ends were cut back, 0 bases at V and 4 bases at J, with 18 bases in the middle. Germline CDR1 reads MNHNS; CDR2 reads SASEGT. The CDR3 loop reads CASSEARGLRVGTEAFF. The CDR3 region has the DNA TGTGCCAGCAGTGAAGCGAGGGGGTTGAGGGTGGGCACTGAAGCTTTCTTT.

The chain joins TRBV28 to TRBJ2-2, with no clear D. This CDR3 comprises 12 residues. The germline gives CDR1 MDHEN, CDR2 SYDVKM. The CDR3 DNA reads TGTGCTACCTCGCCGGCGACCGGGGAGCTGTTTTTT. This encodes CATSPATGELFF.

This clone is a singleton in its sample. The V call is TRBV19, the J call TRBJ2-1, with 7 bases aligning to TRBD2. The CDR3 is 14 residues long. The ends lost 5 bases at V and 3 bases at J; junction bases unmatched: 4. In germline, CDR1 is LNHDA, CDR2 SQIVND (reference sequence). CDR3 sequence reads: CASSGASGYNEQFF. The CDR3 nucleotides are TGTGCCAGTAGTGGGGCTAGCGGCTACAATGAGCAGTTCTTC. Supplemented by reference TRBV19 and TRBJ2-1, the full variable domain reads DGGITQSPKYLFRKEGQNVTLSCEQNLNHDAMYWYRQDPGQGLRLIYYSQIVNDFQKGDIAEGYSVSREKKESFPLTVTSAQKNPTAFYLCASSGASGYNEQFFGPGTRLTVL.